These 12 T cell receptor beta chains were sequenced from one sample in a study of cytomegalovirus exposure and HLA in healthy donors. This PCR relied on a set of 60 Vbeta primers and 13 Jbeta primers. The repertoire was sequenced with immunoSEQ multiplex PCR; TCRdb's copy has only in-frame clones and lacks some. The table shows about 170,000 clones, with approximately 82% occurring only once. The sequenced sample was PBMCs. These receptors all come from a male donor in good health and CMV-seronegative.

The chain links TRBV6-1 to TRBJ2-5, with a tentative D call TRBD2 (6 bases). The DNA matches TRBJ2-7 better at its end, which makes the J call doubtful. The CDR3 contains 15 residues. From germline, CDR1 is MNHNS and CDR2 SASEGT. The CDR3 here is CASSDQGLPSYEQYF. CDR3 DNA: TGTGCCAGCAGCGATCAGGGACTTCCCTCCTACGAGCAGTACTTC.

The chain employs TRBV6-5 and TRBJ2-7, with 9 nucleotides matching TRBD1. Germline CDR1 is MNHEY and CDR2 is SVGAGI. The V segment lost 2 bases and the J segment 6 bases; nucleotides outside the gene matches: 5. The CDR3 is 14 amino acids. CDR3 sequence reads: CASSYLTGGGEQYF. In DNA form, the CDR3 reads TGTGCCAGCAGTTACCTGACAGGGGGAGGCGAGCAGTACTTC.

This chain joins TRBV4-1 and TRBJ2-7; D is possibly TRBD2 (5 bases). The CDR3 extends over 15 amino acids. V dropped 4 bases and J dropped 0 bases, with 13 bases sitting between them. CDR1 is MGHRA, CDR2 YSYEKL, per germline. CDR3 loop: CASSLAWAGSYEQYF. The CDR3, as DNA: TGCGCCAGCAGCCTCGCGTGGGCGGGCTCCTACGAGCAGTACTTC.

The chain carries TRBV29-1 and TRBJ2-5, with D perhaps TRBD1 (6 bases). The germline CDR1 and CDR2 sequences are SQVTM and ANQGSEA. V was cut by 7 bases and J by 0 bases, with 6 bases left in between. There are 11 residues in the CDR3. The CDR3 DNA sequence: TGCAGCGAGGGGGACCAAGAGACCCAGTACTTC. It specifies CSEGDQETQYF. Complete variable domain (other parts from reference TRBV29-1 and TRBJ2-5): SAVISQKPSRDICQRGTSLTIQCQVDSQVTMMFWYRQQPGQSLTLIATANQGSEATYESGFVIDKFPISRPNLTFSTLTVSNMSPEDSSIYLCSEGDQETQYFGPGTRLLVL.

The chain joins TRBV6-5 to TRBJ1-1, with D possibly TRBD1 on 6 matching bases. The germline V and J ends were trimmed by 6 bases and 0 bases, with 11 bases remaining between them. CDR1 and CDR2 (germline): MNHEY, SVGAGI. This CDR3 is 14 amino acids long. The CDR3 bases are TGTGCCAGCAGCGGAACAGGGTTGAACACTGAAGCTTTCTTT. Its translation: CASSGTGLNTEAFF.

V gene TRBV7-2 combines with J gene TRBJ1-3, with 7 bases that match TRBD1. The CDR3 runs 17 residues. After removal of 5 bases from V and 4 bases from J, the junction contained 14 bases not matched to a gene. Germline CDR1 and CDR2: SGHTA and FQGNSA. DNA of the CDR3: TGTGCCAGCAGCCCGTCGACAGGGAATTTTGCGGGAAACACCATATATTTT. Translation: CASSPSTGNFAGNTIYF.

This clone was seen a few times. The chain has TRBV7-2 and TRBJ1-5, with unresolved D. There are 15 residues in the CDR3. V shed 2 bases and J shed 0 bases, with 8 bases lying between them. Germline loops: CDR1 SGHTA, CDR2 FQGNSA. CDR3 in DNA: TGTGCCAGCAGCTTACCGAGATATAGCAATCAGCCCCAGCATTTT. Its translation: CASSLPRYSNQPQHF. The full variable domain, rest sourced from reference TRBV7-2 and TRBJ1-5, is GAGVSQSPSNKVTEKGKDVELRCDPISGHTALYWYRQSLGQGLEFLIYFQGNSAPDKSGLPSDRFSAERTGGSVSTLTIQRTQQEDSAVYLCASSLPRYSNQPQHFGDGTRLSIL.

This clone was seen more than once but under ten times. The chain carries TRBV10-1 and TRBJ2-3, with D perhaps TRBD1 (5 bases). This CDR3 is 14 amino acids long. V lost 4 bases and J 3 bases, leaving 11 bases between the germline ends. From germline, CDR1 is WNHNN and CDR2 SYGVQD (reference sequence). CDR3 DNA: TGCGCCAGCAGTGGCAGGGTCGGAACAGATACGCAGTATTTT. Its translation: CASSGRVGTDTQYF.

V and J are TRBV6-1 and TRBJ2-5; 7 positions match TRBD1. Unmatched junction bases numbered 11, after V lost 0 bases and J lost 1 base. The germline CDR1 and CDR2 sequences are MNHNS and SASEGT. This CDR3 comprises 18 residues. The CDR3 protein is CASSEAPLGGPSQETQYF. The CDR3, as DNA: TGTGCCAGCAGTGAAGCGCCGTTAGGGGGCCCTAGCCAAGAGACCCAGTACTTC.

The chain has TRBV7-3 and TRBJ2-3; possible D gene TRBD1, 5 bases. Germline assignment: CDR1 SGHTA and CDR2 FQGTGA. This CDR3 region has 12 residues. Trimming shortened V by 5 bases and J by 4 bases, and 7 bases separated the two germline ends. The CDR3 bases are TGTGCCAGCAGCAGGGGCGCAGATACGCAGTATTTT. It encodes CASSRGADTQYF.

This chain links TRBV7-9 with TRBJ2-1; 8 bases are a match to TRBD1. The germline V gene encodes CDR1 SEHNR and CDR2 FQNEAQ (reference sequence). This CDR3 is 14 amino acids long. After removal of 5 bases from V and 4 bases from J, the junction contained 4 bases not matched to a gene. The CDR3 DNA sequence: TGTGCCAGCAGCCCCGGGACAGGATACAATGAGCAGTTCTTC. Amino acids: CASSPGTGYNEQFF.

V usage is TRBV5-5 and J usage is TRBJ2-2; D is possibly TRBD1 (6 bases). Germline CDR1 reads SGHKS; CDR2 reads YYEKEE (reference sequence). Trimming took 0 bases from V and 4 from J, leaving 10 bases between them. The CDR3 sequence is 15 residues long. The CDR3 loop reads CASSLDRVGTGELFF. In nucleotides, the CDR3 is TGTGCCAGCAGCTTGGACAGGGTCGGCACCGGGGAGCTGTTTTTT.